The 31 T cell receptor beta chains below come from one sample, sequenced in a study of control samples from healthy donors and cancer patients. Here immunoSEQ multiplex PCR was the method, and the copy in TCRdb shows in-frame clones only, minus some. The data show over 150,000 clones, around 94% seen once. Sequenced: PBMCs. Receptors were obtained from a man in his fifties or sixties with colorectal cancer.

This chain connects TRBV6-4 to TRBJ2-1, with D possibly matching TRBD1 (5 bases). This CDR3 has 15 residues. V was trimmed by 6 bases and J by 0 bases, leaving 12 bases between them. In germline, CDR1 is MRHNA, CDR2 SNTAGT. CDR3 DNA sequence: TGTGCCAGCAGCCCAGAAGGGGTCTCCTACAATGAGCAGTTCTTC. It codes for CASSPEGVSYNEQFF.

This sequence joins TRBV9 and TRBJ2-3; 8 bases are a match to TRBD2. The V segment lost 3 bases and the J segment 0 bases; nucleotides outside the gene matches: 9. The length of the CDR3 is 17 residues. Per the germline V gene, CDR1 is SGDLS and CDR2 is YYNGEE. The CDR3 here is CASSASGGGTSTDTQYF. CDR3 nucleotides: TGTGCCAGCAGCGCCTCCGGGGGGGGTACCAGCACAGATACGCAGTATTTT.

The V call is TRBV7-2, the J call TRBJ2-3; possibly TRBD1 or TRBD2 for D (5 bases each). Trimming pared 3 bases from V and 3 bases from J, leaving 13 bases between. CDR1 is SGHTA, CDR2 FQGNSA, per germline. The CDR3 spans 15 residues. The CDR3 loop reads CASSFPGPSTDTQYF. Written as DNA, the CDR3 is TGTGCCAGCAGCTTTCCGGGGCCTAGTACAGATACGCAGTATTTT.

The chain has TRBV4-1 and TRBJ1-4; D not resolved. CDR3 length equals 15 residues. In germline, CDR1 is MGHRA, CDR2 YSYEKL. The V and J ends lost 1 base and 7 bases respectively, with 13 bases between them. In nucleotides, the CDR3 is TGCGCCAGCAGCCAAGTGGCAGATTTGTTTGAAAAACTGTTTTTT. As protein: CASSQVADLFEKLFF.

The gene calls are TRBV5-1 and TRBJ1-6; D may be TRBD1 (6 bases). V lost 4 bases and J 8 bases, leaving 16 bases between the germline ends. Germline V gene lookup returns CDR1 SGHRS and CDR2 YFSETQ. The CDR3 length is 15 residues. The DNA of the CDR3 is TGCGCCAGCAGCCCTGACAGGACTCCTGATTCACCCCTCCACTTT. Its translation is CASSPDRTPDSPLHF.

The chain has TRBV6-5 and TRBJ1-2; TRBD1 aligns across 7 bases. The CDR3 is made up of 14 amino acids. With 7 bases clipped from V and 4 bases from J, the junction kept 9 bases outside the gene matches. Germline CDR1 is MNHEY and CDR2 is SVGAGI. The CDR3 spells CASIVDRARYGYTF. Written as DNA, the CDR3 is TGTGCCAGCATCGTCGACAGGGCCCGCTATGGCTACACCTTC.

The rearrangement uses TRBV6-2 or TRBV6-3 and TRBJ2-7, with 8 positions matching TRBD2. The CDR3 is 17 amino acids. The V gene end was trimmed by 1 base and the J gene end by 3 bases; junction bases not matched to a gene: 11. Germline V gene lookup returns CDR1 MNHEY and CDR2 SVGEGT. The CDR3 DNA is TGTGCCAGCAGTTACTTGCTGGGGCGGGGGGACCTCTACGAGCAGTACTTC. It codes for CASSYLLGRGDLYEQYF.

This clone was counted once. This chain links TRBV15 with TRBJ2-2; TRBD1 matches at 10 bases. J gave up 6 bases and V 3 bases, and 7 bases lay outside the gene matches. Germline CDR1 is LNHNV and CDR2 is YYDKDF (reference sequence). CDR3 size: 16 residues. The CDR3 here is CATSRAGTGASGELFF. CDR3 DNA: TGTGCCACCAGCAGGGCCGGGACAGGGGCATCCGGGGAGCTGTTTTTT.

The rearrangement joins TRBV15 to TRBJ2-7; D is ambiguous. The V end was cut by 3 bases, the J end by 2 bases, with 11 bases between. Germline lookup yields CDR1 LNHNV and CDR2 YYDKDF (reference sequence). The CDR3 sequence is 14 residues long. CDR3 sequence reads: CATSRESLAYEQYF. CDR3 in DNA: TGTGCCACCAGCAGGGAATCCCTAGCCTACGAGCAGTACTTC.

The V gene is TRBV30, the J gene TRBJ2-2, with D perhaps assigned TRBD1 or TRBD2 (5 bases each). This CDR3 is built from 12 residues. V was pared by 2 bases and J by 6 bases, with 7 bases between. Germline V gene lookup returns CDR1 GTSNPN and CDR2 SVGIG (reference sequence). The DNA of the CDR3 is TGTGCCTGGAGTCGAGGGGCCGGGGAGCTGTTTTTT. Encoded protein: CAWSRGAGELFF.

The rearrangement joins TRBV6-2 or TRBV6-3 to TRBJ2-5; D remains ambiguous. The CDR3 runs 15 residues. Trimming shortened V by 2 bases and J by 2 bases, and 12 bases separated the two germline ends. The germline CDR1 and CDR2 sequences are MNHEY and SVGEGT. For the CDR3, the DNA is TGTGCCAGCAGTTACGGCAGAGCCATACAAGAGACCCAGTACTTC. Encoded protein: CASSYGRAIQETQYF.

The chain is built from TRBV19 and TRBJ1-2; D is perhaps TRBD1 (5 bases). Trimming took 7 bases from V and 5 from J, leaving 20 bases between them. Looked up from germline, CDR1 is LNHDA and CDR2 is SQIVND (reference sequence). The CDR3 sequence is 15 residues long. The CDR3 region has the DNA TGTGCCAGTATCAGCACGGGGACGGCTGCATATGGCTACACCTTC. Translated: CASISTGTAAYGYTF.

The CDR3 loop reads CAWSNVPTAAPQHF. The CDR3 DNA reads TGTGCCTGGAGTAATGTCCCCACAGCAGCGCCCCAGCATTTT. V gene TRBV30 combines with J gene TRBJ1-5, with D uncertain. Germline CDR1 reads GTSNPN; CDR2 reads SVGIG (reference sequence). V lost 2 bases and J 9 bases, leaving 17 bases between the germline ends. The CDR3 sequence is 14 residues long.

The rearrangement joins TRBV25-1 to TRBJ2-5; D is possibly TRBD2 (5 bases). The CDR3 loop spans 15 amino acids. The ends were cut back, 5 bases at V and 5 bases at J, with 18 bases in the middle. The germline CDR1 and CDR2 sequences are MGHDK and SYGVNS. CDR3 bases: TGTGCCAGCAGTCCGCTGACGGGAAACGGGGAGACCCAGTACTTC. This codes for CASSPLTGNGETQYF. Full variable domain (missing parts from reference TRBV25-1 and TRBJ2-5): EADIYQTPRYLVIGTGKKITLECSQTMGHDKMYWYQQDPGMELHLIHYSYGVNSTEKGDLSSESTVSRIRTEHFPLTLESARPSHTSQYLCASSPLTGNGETQYFGPGTRLLVL.

The chain links TRBV19 to TRBJ1-6, with TRBD1 matching 7 bases. The CDR3 spans 16 residues. The germline gives CDR1 LNHDA, CDR2 SQIVND (reference sequence). Trimming cost V 5 bases and J 5 bases; bases outside gene matches: 9. CDR3 in DNA: TGTGCCAGTAGTTTCCTGCCGACAGGGAATAATTCACCCCTCCACTTT. Protein product: CASSFLPTGNNSPLHF.

CDR3 nucleotides: TGTGCCAGTAGTTTCGGACTAGCGGGGGCAGCAGATACGCAGTATTTT. Its translation is CASSFGLAGAADTQYF. The chain recombines TRBV19 with TRBJ2-3; 13 nucleotides line up with TRBD2. CDR1 is LNHDA, CDR2 SQIVND, per germline (reference sequence). V lost 5 bases and J lost 4; bases outside the gene matches: 6. The CDR3 runs 16 residues. The whole variable domain, remainder taken from reference TRBV19 and TRBJ2-3, is DGGITQSPKYLFRKEGQNVTLSCEQNLNHDAMYWYRQDPGQGLRLIYYSQIVNDFQKGDIAEGYSVSREKKESFPLTVTSAQKNPTAFYLCASSFGLAGAADTQYFGPGTRLTVL.

The chain recombines TRBV5-4 with TRBJ2-3, with 7 nucleotides matching TRBD1. The CDR3 runs to 13 residues. The V and J ends lost 5 bases and 3 bases, in that order; junction bases with no gene match: 3. Germline values: CDR1 SGHNT, CDR2 YYREEE (reference sequence). The CDR3 loop reads CASRRGRTDTQYF. The DNA of the CDR3 is TGTGCCAGCAGAAGGGGGCGGACAGATACGCAGTATTTT.

The chain carries TRBV5-4 and TRBJ2-5, with D perhaps being TRBD1 or TRBD2 (5 bases each). Per germline, CDR1 SGHNT and CDR2 YYREEE (reference sequence). This CDR3 region has 15 residues. V was trimmed by 4 bases and J by 5 bases, leaving 18 bases between them. The CDR3 spells CASSLAPGRGETQYF. The DNA of the CDR3 is TGTGCCAGCAGCCTTGCCCCCGGCCGGGGCGAGACCCAGTACTTC.

The chain uses TRBV19 and TRBJ1-6; tentative D call: TRBD1 (5 bases). This CDR3 has 15 residues. The germline gives CDR1 LNHDA, CDR2 SQIVND (reference sequence). V dropped 4 bases and J dropped 8 bases, with 15 bases sitting between them. The CDR3 bases are TGTGCCAGTAGTACCGGGACGGTCGGGGATTCACCCCTCCACTTT. It specifies CASSTGTVGDSPLHF.

CDR3: CASSLSGVDTEAFF. In nucleotides, the CDR3 is TGTGCCAGCAGTTTATCGGGGGTGGACACTGAAGCTTTCTTT. The chain has TRBV27 and TRBJ1-1; D might be TRBD1 (5 bases). Germline loops: CDR1 MNHEY, CDR2 SMNVEV (reference sequence). V lost 0 bases to trimming and J lost 3 bases, with 8 bases between them. The CDR3 loop spans 14 amino acids.

This chain joins TRBV7-9 and TRBJ1-1; D gene unclear. This CDR3 region has 15 residues. The germline V gene encodes CDR1 SEHNR and CDR2 FQNEAQ (reference sequence). Trimming took 7 bases from V and 6 from J, leaving 21 bases between them. The CDR3 nucleotides read TGTGCCAGCACCTCGGTCAGGCCCAACAACGCTGAAGCTTTCTTT. Protein sequence: CASTSVRPNNAEAFF.

The V gene is TRBV7-9, the J gene TRBJ2-3; 10 bases map to TRBD2. Germline lookup yields CDR1 SEHNR and CDR2 FQNEAQ (reference sequence). V lost 4 bases, J lost 7 bases, and 11 bases stayed unmatched. The CDR3 has 16 amino acids. In DNA, the CDR3 is TGTGCCAGCAGCTCGAGACTAGCGGGCGACGTCCATACGCAGTATTTT. As protein: CASSSRLAGDVHTQYF.

The chain employs TRBV6-5 and TRBJ2-7, with 8 bases that match TRBD2. This CDR3 has 14 residues. Germline trimming cut 6 bases from V and 2 bases from J; bases unmatched to any gene: 6. CDR1 is MNHEY, CDR2 SVGAGI, per germline. In DNA form, the CDR3 reads TGTGCCAGCAGACTCCTCGGGGGGGCCTACGAGCAGTACTTC. It translates to CASRLLGGAYEQYF.

Notes on this clone: Other DNA sequences in the sample encode the same CDR3. This rearrangement joins TRBV3-1 (or the pseudogene TRBV3-2) to TRBJ2-7; D unclear. Trimming removed 6 bases at V and 3 bases at J, with 6 bases between. Germline CDR1 LGHDT, CDR2 YNNKEL (reference sequence). The CDR3 is made up of 11 amino acids. The chain's CDR3 is CASSNYYEQYF. For the CDR3, the DNA is TGTGCCAGCAGTAACTACTACGAGCAGTACTTC.

This clone showed up just once. This rearrangement joins TRBV27 to TRBJ1-5; D call uncertain. The germline V gene has CDR1 MNHEY and CDR2 SMNVEV (reference sequence). Trimming pared 1 base from V and 2 bases from J, leaving 12 bases between. This CDR3 has 16 amino acids. The CDR3 nucleotides are TGTGCCAGCAGTTTATTCGGGGAGGAGGGCAATCAGCCCCAGCATTTT. This codes for CASSLFGEEGNQPQHF.

This chain connects TRBV27 to TRBJ1-5; 9 bases align to TRBD1. The CDR3 loop spans 18 amino acids. The V segment lost 3 bases and the J segment 1 base; nucleotides outside the gene matches: 10. The V gene's germline CDR1 is MNHEY and CDR2 SMNVEV (reference sequence). DNA for the CDR3: TGTGCCAGCAGTTTCGGGGACAGGGAAGTAGGGAGCAATCAGCCCCAGCATTTT. Amino acid sequence: CASSFGDREVGSNQPQHF.

This chain joins TRBV15 and TRBJ2-1, with a tentative D call TRBD2 (6 bases). The V end lost 1 base, the J end lost 0 bases, and 10 bases lay between the germline ends. CDR1 LNHNV and CDR2 YYDKDF come from the germline V gene (reference sequence). The CDR3 spans 16 residues. CDR3 amino acids: CATSRGGGASYNEQFF. CDR3 coding DNA: TGTGCCACCAGCAGAGGAGGCGGGGCCTCCTACAATGAGCAGTTCTTC.

V is TRBV2 and J is TRBJ1-1; D call uncertain. The ends were cut back, 6 bases at V and 5 bases at J, with 19 bases in the middle. Germline CDR1 is SNHLY and CDR2 is FYNNEI. This CDR3 has 15 residues. CDR3 sequence (DNA): TGTGCCAGCAGGCCCCTCGTAAACCCCTCAACTGAAGCTTTCTTT. Translation gives CASRPLVNPSTEAFF.

This clone was recorded only once. The CDR3 protein is CACDRGRLKNQPQHF. CDR3 sequence (DNA): TGTGCCTGCGACAGGGGGCGGCTTAAGAATCAGCCCCAGCATTTT. The V gene is TRBV30, the J gene TRBJ1-5; 10 bases map to TRBD1. The CDR3 is made up of 15 amino acids. Trimming removed 6 bases from V and 4 bases from J; junction bases left unmatched: 9. CDR1 and CDR2 (germline): GTSNPN, SVGIG (reference sequence).

The chain has TRBV3-1 (or the pseudogene TRBV3-2) and TRBJ1-6; D perhaps matches TRBD1 (6 bases). The CDR3 has 12 residues. Trimming took off 1 base at V and 14 bases at J, with 9 bases between the two ends. Germline CDR1 is LGHDT and CDR2 is YNNKEL (reference sequence). CDR3 nucleotide sequence: TGTGCCAGCAGCCAAGGCGAGGGGGCCCTCCACTTT. It codes for CASSQGEGALHF.

This clone has a handful of counts. The chain employs TRBV20-1 and TRBJ1-2, with a possible D match to TRBD1 (5 bases). This CDR3 contains 13 residues. Germline V CDR1 and CDR2: DFQATT, SNEGSKA (reference sequence). The ends were cut back, 3 bases at V and 4 bases at J, with 12 bases in the middle. CDR3 DNA: TGCAGTGCTAGTGAGCAGGGAGGCTATGGCTACACCTTC. Protein product: CSASEQGGYGYTF.